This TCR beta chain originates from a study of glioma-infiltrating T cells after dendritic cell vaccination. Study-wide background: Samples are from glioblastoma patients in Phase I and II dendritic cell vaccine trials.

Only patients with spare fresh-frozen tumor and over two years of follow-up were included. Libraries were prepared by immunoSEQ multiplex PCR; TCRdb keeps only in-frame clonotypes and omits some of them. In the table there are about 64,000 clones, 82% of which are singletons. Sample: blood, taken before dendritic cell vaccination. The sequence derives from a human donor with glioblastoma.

The CDR3: CASSGDTYGYTF. CDR3 DNA sequence: TGTGCCAGCAGTGGGGACACCTATGGCTACACCTTC. The genes are TRBV6-1 and TRBJ1-2; D might be TRBD1 (6 bases). Per the germline V gene, CDR1 is MNHNS and CDR2 is SASEGT. CDR3 size: 12 residues. Trimming left V 4 bases short and J 4 bases short, with 7 bases between.